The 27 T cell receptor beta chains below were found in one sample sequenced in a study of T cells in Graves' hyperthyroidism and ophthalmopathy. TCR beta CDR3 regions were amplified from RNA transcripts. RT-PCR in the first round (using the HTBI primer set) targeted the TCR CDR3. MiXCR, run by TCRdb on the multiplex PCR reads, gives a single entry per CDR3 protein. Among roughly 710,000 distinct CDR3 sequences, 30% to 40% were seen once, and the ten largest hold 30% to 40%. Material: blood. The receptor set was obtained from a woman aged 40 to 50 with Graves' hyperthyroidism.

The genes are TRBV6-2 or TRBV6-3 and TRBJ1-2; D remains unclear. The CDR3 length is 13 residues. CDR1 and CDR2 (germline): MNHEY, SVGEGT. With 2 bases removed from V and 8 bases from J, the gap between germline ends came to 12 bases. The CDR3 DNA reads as TGTGCCAGCAGTTACGCTGGGGTTCGGGGCTACACCTTC. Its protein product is CASSYAGVRGYTF.

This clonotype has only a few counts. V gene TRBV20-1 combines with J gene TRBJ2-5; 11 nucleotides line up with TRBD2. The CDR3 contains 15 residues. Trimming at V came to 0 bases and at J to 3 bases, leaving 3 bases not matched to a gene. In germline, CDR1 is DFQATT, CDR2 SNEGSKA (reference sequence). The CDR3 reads CSARERLAGKETQYF. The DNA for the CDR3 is TGCAGTGCTAGAGAACGACTAGCGGGGAAAGAGACCCAGTACTTC.

CDR3 DNA: TGTGCCAGCAGCAACGAGGTCAACACCGGGGAGCTGTTTTTT. This sequence encodes CASSNEVNTGELFF. This chain joins TRBV9 and TRBJ2-2; the D is unclear. This CDR3 has 14 amino acids. The germline V gene encodes CDR1 SGDLS and CDR2 YYNGEE. V was pared by 4 bases and J by 2 bases, with 9 bases between.

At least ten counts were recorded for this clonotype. The CDR3 loop reads CAITGTDRGLNYGYTF. The CDR3 coding sequence is TGTGCCATCACCGGAACGGACAGGGGGCTGAACTATGGCTACACCTTC. This chain links TRBV10-3 with TRBJ1-2, with 11 positions matching TRBD1. This CDR3 comprises 16 residues. V dropped 7 bases and J dropped 2; count of bases not matched to a gene: 9. Germline V CDR1 and CDR2: ENHRY, SYGVKD.

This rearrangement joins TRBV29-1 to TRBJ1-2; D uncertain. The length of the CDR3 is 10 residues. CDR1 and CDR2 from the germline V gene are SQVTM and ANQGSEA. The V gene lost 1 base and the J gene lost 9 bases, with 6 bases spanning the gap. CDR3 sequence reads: CSVEVRSYTF. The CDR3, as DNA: TGCAGCGTTGAAGTGAGGAGCTACACCTTC. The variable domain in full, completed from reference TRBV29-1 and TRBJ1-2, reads SAVISQKPSRDICQRGTSLTIQCQVDSQVTMMFWYRQQPGQSLTLIATANQGSEATYESGFVIDKFPISRPNLTFSTLTVSNMSPEDSSIYLCSVEVRSYTFGSGTRLTVV.

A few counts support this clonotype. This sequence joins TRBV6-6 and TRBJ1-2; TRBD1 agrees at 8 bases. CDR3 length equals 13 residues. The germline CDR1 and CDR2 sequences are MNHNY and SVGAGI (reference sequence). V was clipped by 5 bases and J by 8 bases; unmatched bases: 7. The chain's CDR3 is CASSRQTGEGYTF. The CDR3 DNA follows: TGTGCCAGCAGTCGACAGACAGGGGAGGGCTACACCTTC.

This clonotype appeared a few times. The CDR3 here is CAISESQDANTGELFF. CDR3 bases: TGTGCCATCAGTGAGTCTCAGGACGCGAACACCGGGGAGCTGTTTTTT. The chain carries TRBV10-3 and TRBJ2-2; D ambiguous. The CDR3 is 16 amino acids. In germline, CDR1 is ENHRY, CDR2 SYGVKD. V shed 0 bases and J shed 0 bases, with 8 bases lying between them.

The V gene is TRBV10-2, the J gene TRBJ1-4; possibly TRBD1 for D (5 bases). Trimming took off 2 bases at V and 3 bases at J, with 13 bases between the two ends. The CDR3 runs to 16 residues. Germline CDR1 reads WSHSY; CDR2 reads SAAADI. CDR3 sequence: CASSETLWGSNEKLFF. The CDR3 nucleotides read TGCGCCAGCAGTGAGACCTTGTGGGGGTCTAATGAAAAACTGTTTTTT.

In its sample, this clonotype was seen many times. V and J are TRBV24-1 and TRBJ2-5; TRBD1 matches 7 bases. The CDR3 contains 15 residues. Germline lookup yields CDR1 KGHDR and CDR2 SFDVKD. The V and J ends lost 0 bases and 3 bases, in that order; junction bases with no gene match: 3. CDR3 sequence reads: CATSDLGTDEETQYF. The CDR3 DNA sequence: TGTGCCACCAGTGATTTGGGGACAGACGAAGAGACCCAGTACTTC.

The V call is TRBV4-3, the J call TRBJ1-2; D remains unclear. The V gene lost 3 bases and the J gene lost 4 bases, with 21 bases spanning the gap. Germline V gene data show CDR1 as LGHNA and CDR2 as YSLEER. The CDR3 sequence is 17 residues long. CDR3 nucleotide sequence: TGCGCCAGCAGCCACGGCAGTTGGGTCGTGTCCCCCTATGGCTACACCTTC. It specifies CASSHGSWVVSPYGYTF.

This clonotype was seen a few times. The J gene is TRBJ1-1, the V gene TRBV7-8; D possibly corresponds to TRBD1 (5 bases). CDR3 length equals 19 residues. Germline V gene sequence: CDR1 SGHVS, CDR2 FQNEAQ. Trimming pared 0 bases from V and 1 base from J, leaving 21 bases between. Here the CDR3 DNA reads TGTGCCAGCAGCTTAGCGCCTCGGGCAGGGCTAGGGGCGAACACTGAAGCTTTCTTT. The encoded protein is CASSLAPRAGLGANTEAFF.

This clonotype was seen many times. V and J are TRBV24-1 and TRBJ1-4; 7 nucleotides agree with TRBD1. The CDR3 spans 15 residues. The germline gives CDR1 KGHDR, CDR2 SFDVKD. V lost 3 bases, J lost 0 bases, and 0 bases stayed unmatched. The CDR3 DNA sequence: TGTGCCACCAGTGATGACAGGGCAACTAATGAAAAACTGTTTTTT. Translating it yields CATSDDRATNEKLFF.

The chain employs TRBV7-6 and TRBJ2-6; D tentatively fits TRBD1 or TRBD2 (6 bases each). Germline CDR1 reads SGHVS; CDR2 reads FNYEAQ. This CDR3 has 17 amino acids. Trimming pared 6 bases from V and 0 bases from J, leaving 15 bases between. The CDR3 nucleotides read TGTGCCAGCAGAGGGGGACTTTCCACCTCTGGGGCCAACGTCCTGACTTTC. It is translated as CASRGGLSTSGANVLTF.

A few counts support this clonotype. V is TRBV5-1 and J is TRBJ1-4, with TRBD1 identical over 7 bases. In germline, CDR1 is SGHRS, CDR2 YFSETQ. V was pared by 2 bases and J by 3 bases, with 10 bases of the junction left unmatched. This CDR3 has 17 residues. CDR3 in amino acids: CASSFRTPGGSNEKLFF. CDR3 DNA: TGCGCCAGCAGCTTTCGAACTCCAGGGGGATCTAATGAAAAACTGTTTTTT.

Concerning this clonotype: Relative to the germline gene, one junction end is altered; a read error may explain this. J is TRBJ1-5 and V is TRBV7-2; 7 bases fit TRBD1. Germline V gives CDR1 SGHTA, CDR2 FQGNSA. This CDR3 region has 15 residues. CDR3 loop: CASSHDTGAPVAQHF. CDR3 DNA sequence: TGCGCCAGCAGCCATGATACAGGGGCCCCAGTAGCCCAGCATTTT. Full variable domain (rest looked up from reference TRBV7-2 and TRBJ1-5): GAGVSQSPSNKVTEKGKDVELRCDPISGHTALYWYRQSLGQGLEFLIYFQGNSAPDKSGLPSDRFSAERTGGSVSTLTIQRTQQEDSAVYLCASSHDTGAPVAQHFGDGTRLSIL.

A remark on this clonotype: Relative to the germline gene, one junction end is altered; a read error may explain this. CDR3 DNA: TGTGCCAGCAGCTTAGGGTGGTACTACGAGCAGCACTTC. Translation gives CASSLGWYYEQHF. The V and J genes are TRBV11-2 and TRBJ2-7; no reliable D call. The CDR3 is 13 residues long. Germline V gene sequence: CDR1 SGHAT, CDR2 FQNNGV. Supplemented by reference TRBV11-2 and TRBJ2-7, the full variable domain reads EAGVAQSPRYKIIEKRQSVAFWCNPISGHATLYWYQQILGQGPKLLIQFQNNGVVDDSQLPKDRFSAERLKGVDSTLKIQPAKLEDSAVYLCASSLGWYYEQHFGPGTRLTVT.

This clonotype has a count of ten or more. The CDR3 DNA sequence: TGTGCCAGCAGCTTAGTCTCCGGGGAAAAACTGTTTTTT. Its protein product is CASSLVSGEKLFF. This rearrangement joins TRBV7-9 to TRBJ1-4; no clear D gene. Germline CDR1 SEHNR, CDR2 FQNEAQ (reference sequence). The CDR3 consists of 13 residues. The germline V and J ends were trimmed by 1 base and 8 bases, with 8 bases remaining between them.

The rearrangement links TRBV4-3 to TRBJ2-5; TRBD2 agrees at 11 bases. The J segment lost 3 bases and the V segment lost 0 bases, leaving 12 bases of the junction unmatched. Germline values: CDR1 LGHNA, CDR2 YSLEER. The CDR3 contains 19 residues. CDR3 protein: CASSQEPSTGTSGEETQYF. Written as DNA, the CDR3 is TGCGCCAGCAGCCAAGAACCCTCAACCGGGACTAGCGGAGAAGAGACCCAGTACTTC.

The CDR3 region has the DNA TGTGCCAGCAGCTTAGAACCCCAGGGGTGGTCACCCCTCCACTTT. It is translated as CASSLEPQGWSPLHF. The rearrangement joins TRBV11-3 to TRBJ1-6; a possible D gene is TRBD1 (6 bases). The CDR3 length is 15 residues. Germline-derived CDR1 and CDR2 are SGHNT and YENEEA. V lost 0 bases, J lost 10 bases, and 13 bases lay in between.

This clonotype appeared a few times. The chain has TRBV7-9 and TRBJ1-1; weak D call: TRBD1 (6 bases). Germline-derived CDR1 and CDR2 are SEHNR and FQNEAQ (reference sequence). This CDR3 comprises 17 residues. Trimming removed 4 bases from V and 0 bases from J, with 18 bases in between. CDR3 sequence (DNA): TGTGCCAGCAGCTCACCGGCCAGGGGCCCTATGAACACTGAAGCTTTCTTT. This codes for CASSSPARGPMNTEAFF.

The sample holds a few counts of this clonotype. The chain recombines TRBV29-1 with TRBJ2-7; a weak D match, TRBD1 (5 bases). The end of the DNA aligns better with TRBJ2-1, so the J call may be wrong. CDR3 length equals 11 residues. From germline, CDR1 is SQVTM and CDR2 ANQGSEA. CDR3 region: CSVATAQMQFF. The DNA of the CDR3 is TGCAGCGTCGCGACAGCCCAAATGCAGTTCTTC.

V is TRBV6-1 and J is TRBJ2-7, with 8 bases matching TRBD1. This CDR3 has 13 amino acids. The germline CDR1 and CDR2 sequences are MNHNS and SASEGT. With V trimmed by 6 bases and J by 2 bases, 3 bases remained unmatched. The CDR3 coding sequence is TGTGCCAGCAGGCCGGGACAGGCCTACGAGCAGTACTTC. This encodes CASRPGQAYEQYF.

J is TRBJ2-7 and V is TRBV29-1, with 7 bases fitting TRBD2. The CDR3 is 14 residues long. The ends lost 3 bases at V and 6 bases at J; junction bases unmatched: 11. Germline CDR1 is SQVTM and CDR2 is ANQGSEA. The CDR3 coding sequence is TGCAGCGTTGACGACGGGGTAGCGGGTTTCGAGCAGTACTTC. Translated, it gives CSVDDGVAGFEQYF.

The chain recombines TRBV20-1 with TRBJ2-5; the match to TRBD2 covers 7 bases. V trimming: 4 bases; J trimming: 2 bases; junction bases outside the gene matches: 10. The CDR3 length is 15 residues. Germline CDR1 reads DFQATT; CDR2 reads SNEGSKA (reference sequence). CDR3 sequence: CSAMGLAVPQETQYF. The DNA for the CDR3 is TGCAGTGCTATGGGGCTAGCGGTCCCGCAAGAGACCCAGTACTTC.

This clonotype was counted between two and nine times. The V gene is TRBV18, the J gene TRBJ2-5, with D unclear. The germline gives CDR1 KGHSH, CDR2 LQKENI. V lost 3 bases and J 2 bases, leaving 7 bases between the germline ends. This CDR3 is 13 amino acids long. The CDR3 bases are TGTGCCAGCTCACCGACCGATCAAGAGACCCAGTACTTC. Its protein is CASSPTDQETQYF.

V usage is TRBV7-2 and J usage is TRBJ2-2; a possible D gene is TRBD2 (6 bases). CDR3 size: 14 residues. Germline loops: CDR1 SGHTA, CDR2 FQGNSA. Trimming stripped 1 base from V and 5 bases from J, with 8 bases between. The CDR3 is CASSLGGRTGELFF. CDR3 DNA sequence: TGTGCCAGCAGCTTAGGGGGGAGGACCGGGGAGCTGTTTTTT.

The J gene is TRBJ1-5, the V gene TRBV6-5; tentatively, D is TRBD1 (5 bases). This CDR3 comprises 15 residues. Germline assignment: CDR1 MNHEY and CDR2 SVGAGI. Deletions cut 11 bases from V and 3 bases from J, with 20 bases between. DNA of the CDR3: TGTGCCTCAAGACTCGGGACGGGGAACAATCAGCCCCAGCATTTT. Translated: CASRLGTGNNQPQHF.